Shown below are 2 T cell receptor beta chains from a single sample sequenced in a study of type 1 regulatory T cells. TCRdb analysed the reads with MiXCR anew, one entry per CDR3 protein. Altogether 90,000 to 100,000 distinct CDR3 sequences are present, around 30% being singletons, with the ten largest covering less than 2.5%. The sequencing sample was made of CD4+ T cells, either the whole sample or a sorted fraction (not recorded which). These receptors were collected from a human donor in good health.

V gene TRBV5-6 combines with J gene TRBJ1-1; D not certain. The CDR3 sequence is 17 residues long. V was cut by 1 base and J by 0 bases, with 16 bases left in between. CDR1 is SGHDT and CDR2 is YYEEEE in the germline V gene. This CDR3 reads CASSLFVASQMNTEAFF. In DNA, the CDR3 is TGTGCCAGCAGCTTGTTCGTTGCTTCACAGATGAACACTGAAGCTTTCTTT.

This clonotype was observed a handful of times. CDR3 amino acids: CASSLAANTEAFF. CDR3 nucleotide sequence: TGTGCCAGCAGTTTAGCAGCGAACACTGAAGCTTTCTTT. The J gene is TRBJ1-1, the V gene TRBV12-3 or TRBV12-4; D not certain. Trimming removed 0 bases from V and 1 base from J, with 3 bases in between. CDR3 length: 13 amino acids.